The 29 T cell receptor beta chains reported below all come from one sample, sequenced in a study of blood T cell repertoires in COVID-19. The data were produced by immunoSEQ multiplex PCR, yet TCRdb's version contains in-frame clones alone and is incomplete. The table records about 200,000 clones, 80% to 85% of them present only once. Sequenced input: peripheral blood. These receptors were taken from a human donor in a cohort sampled during active COVID-19.

This clone appeared a few times. The chain joins TRBV2 to TRBJ2-1, with TRBD1 matching 10 bases. V shed 6 bases, J shed 9 bases, and the junction held 5 bases outside the gene matches. CDR1 and CDR2 (germline): SNHLY, FYNNEI. The CDR3 extends over 13 amino acids. The CDR3 DNA reads as TGTGCCAGCAGGCGGACAGGGGGGGGTGAGCAGTTCTTC. The encoded protein is CASRRTGGGEQFF.

This chain joins TRBV6-5 and TRBJ2-7; weak D call: TRBD1 (6 bases). Trimming took off 7 bases at V and 2 bases at J, with 9 bases between the two ends. Per germline, CDR1 MNHEY and CDR2 SVGAGI. The CDR3 covers 12 residues. The CDR3: CASTGQTYEQYV. In nucleotides, the CDR3 is TGTGCCAGCACCGGACAGACCTACGAGCAGTACGTC.

This chain links TRBV19 with TRBJ2-3; TRBD2 might be the D (5 bases). The germline V gene encodes CDR1 LNHDA and CDR2 SQIVND (reference sequence). V was pared by 5 bases and J by 6 bases, with 12 bases between. The CDR3 has 13 residues. CDR3 sequence: CASSSTKVDTQYF. The CDR3 nucleotides are TGTGCCAGTAGTTCGACTAAGGTGGATACGCAGTATTTT.

This clone was counted once. V is TRBV25-1 and J is TRBJ1-6, with TRBD1 as a possible D gene (6 bases). This CDR3 comprises 15 residues. The germline V and J ends were trimmed by 4 bases and 9 bases, with 16 bases remaining between them. The V gene's germline CDR1 is MGHDK and CDR2 SYGVNS. The CDR3 sequence: CASSAGHGSGSPLHF. DNA for the CDR3: TGTGCCAGCAGTGCGGGACACGGCTCGGGTTCACCCCTCCACTTT.

J is TRBJ2-5 and V is TRBV30; the D gene is possibly TRBD2 (5 bases). The CDR3 is 13 residues long. V lost 2 bases to trimming and J lost 2 bases, with 9 bases between them. CDR1 is GTSNPN, CDR2 SVGIG, per germline (reference sequence). CDR3 nucleotide sequence: TGTGCCTGGAGTCGAGGGCCTCAAGAGACCCAGTACTTC. This sequence encodes CAWSRGPQETQYF.

The chain carries TRBV6-1 and TRBJ1-2, with D perhaps matching TRBD1 (6 bases). Per germline, CDR1 MNHNS and CDR2 SASEGT. The CDR3 length is 16 residues. V was shortened by 3 bases and J by 5 bases, with 19 bases between the two germline ends. CDR3 sequence (DNA): TGTGCCAGCAGTGAGGCTGGACAGACTATATTGTATGGCTACACCTTC. It specifies CASSEAGQTILYGYTF.

This clone was counted at least ten times. V gene TRBV2 combines with J gene TRBJ2-6; possibly TRBD2 for D (5 bases). This CDR3 comprises 16 residues. Deletions cut 11 bases from V and 2 bases from J, with 19 bases between. Germline V lookup: CDR1 SNHLY, CDR2 FYNNEI. The CDR3 sequence: CACREGRAAGANVLTF. Written as DNA, the CDR3 is TGTGCCTGCCGAGAGGGTAGGGCTGCTGGGGCCAACGTCCTGACTTTC.

The chain couples TRBV6-4 to TRBJ2-1; 7 nucleotides align to TRBD1. V shed 3 bases and J 4 bases; nucleotides not matched to a gene: 6. Germline V gene data show CDR1 as MRHNA and CDR2 as SNTAGT. CDR3 size: 15 residues. CDR3 nucleotides: TGTGCCAGCAGTGAACAAGGGACAGAATACAATGAGCAGTTCTTC. Residues: CASSEQGTEYNEQFF.

This clone appeared a single time. The chain is built from TRBV20-1 and TRBJ1-1; TRBD1 matches 8 bases. Looked up from germline, CDR1 is DFQATT and CDR2 is SNEGSKA (reference sequence). V gave up 3 bases and J gave up 11 bases; unmatched junction bases: 5. This CDR3 spans 11 amino acids. The CDR3 sequence: CSARDREVAFF. In DNA, the CDR3 is TGCAGTGCTAGGGACAGGGAGGTCGCTTTCTTT.

The chain links TRBV5-1 to TRBJ1-1, with TRBD1 matching over 8 bases. The CDR3 is 13 amino acids. The germline gives CDR1 SGHRS, CDR2 YFSETQ. V lost 3 bases and J lost 3; bases outside the gene matches: 1. CDR3 protein: CASSWGQDTEAFF. The CDR3 nucleotides read TGCGCCAGCAGCTGGGGACAGGACACTGAAGCTTTCTTT.

CDR3 protein: CASSLIGGTTEAFF. The CDR3 DNA sequence: TGTGCCAGCAGCTTAATCGGGGGTACCACTGAAGCTTTCTTT. This chain links TRBV7-3 with TRBJ1-1, with a tentative D call TRBD1 (5 bases). V was clipped by 1 base and J by 4 bases, with 10 bases between them. Germline-derived CDR1 and CDR2 are SGHTA and FQGTGA. The CDR3 is 14 amino acids. Looking up the rest from reference TRBV7-3 and TRBJ1-1 gives the full variable domain: GAGVSQTPSNKVTEKGKYVELRCDPISGHTALYWYRQSLGQGPEFLIYFQGTGAADDSGLPNDRFFAVRPEGSVSTLKIQRTERGDSAVYLCASSLIGGTTEAFFGQGTRLTVV.

The chain combines TRBV2 with TRBJ1-2; no clear D gene. CDR3 length: 14 residues. Germline CDR1 reads SNHLY; CDR2 reads FYNNEI. Between the trimmed V and J ends, which lost 8 bases and 4 bases, there was a span of 17 bases. The CDR3 region is CASGDRTVIYGYTF. In DNA, the CDR3 is TGTGCCAGCGGGGATAGGACTGTTATCTATGGCTACACCTTC.

CDR3 sequence (DNA): TGTGCCAGCAGCCCCGGACAGGGGGCGAACTATGGCTACACCTTC. Residues: CASSPGQGANYGYTF. The rearrangement uses TRBV9 and TRBJ1-2; 11 bases agree with TRBD1. Germline V gene data show CDR1 as SGDLS and CDR2 as YYNGEE. This CDR3 contains 15 residues. Losses at the gene ends were 4 bases for V and 2 bases for J; bases not matched to a gene: 4.

The gene calls are TRBV6-5 and TRBJ1-2, with 9 positions matching TRBD1. Trimming at V came to 5 bases and at J to 8 bases, leaving 6 bases not matched to a gene. Germline-derived CDR1 and CDR2 are MNHEY and SVGAGI. This CDR3 is 13 amino acids long. CDR3 amino acids: CASSRGTGPGYTF. The CDR3 region has the DNA TGTGCCAGCAGTCGCGGGACAGGGCCCGGCTACACCTTC.

The chain is built from TRBV3-1 (or the pseudogene TRBV3-2) and TRBJ2-5, with D possibly being TRBD2 (6 bases). The germline CDR1 and CDR2 sequences are LGHDT and YNNKEL (reference sequence). Trimming stripped 2 bases from V and 7 bases from J, with 17 bases between. CDR3 length equals 15 residues. This CDR3 is CASSQMGGPTRTQYF. CDR3 DNA: TGTGCCAGCAGCCAAATGGGAGGACCAACCAGGACCCAGTACTTC.

The V and J genes are TRBV18 and TRBJ1-5; 7 bases are a match to TRBD1. The trim removed 5 bases at V and 7 bases at J, leaving 8 bases unmatched. The CDR3 runs 14 residues. The germline V gene has CDR1 KGHSH and CDR2 LQKENI. In nucleotides, the CDR3 is TGTGCCAGCTCAAGCTGGGACAGCGGCCAGCCCCAGCATTTT. This sequence encodes CASSSWDSGQPQHF.

The V and J genes are TRBV4-2 and TRBJ2-5, with TRBD1 matching over 9 bases. The CDR3 loop spans 16 amino acids. V lost 1 base, J lost 4 bases, and 7 bases stayed unmatched. From germline, CDR1 is LGHNA and CDR2 YNFKEQ. The CDR3 reads CASSQAGTGRIETQYF. CDR3 sequence (DNA): TGTGCCAGCAGCCAAGCCGGGACAGGGCGTATAGAGACCCAGTACTTC.

As DNA, the CDR3 is TGCGCCAGCAGCATACAGGGGACCGGGGCCAACGTCCTGACTTTC. Its translation is CASSIQGTGANVLTF. The chain combines TRBV5-1 with TRBJ2-6, with TRBD1 identical over 7 bases. The CDR3 loop spans 15 amino acids. From germline, CDR1 is SGHRS and CDR2 YFSETQ. V lost 4 bases to trimming and J lost 4 bases; unmatched junction nucleotides: 5.

V gene TRBV2 combines with J gene TRBJ2-7; TRBD1 agrees at 7 bases. Germline loops: CDR1 SNHLY, CDR2 FYNNEI. CDR3 length: 14 residues. Unmatched junction bases numbered 10, after V lost 6 bases and J lost 5 bases. CDR3 sequence (DNA): TGTGCCAGCAGCGCGGACCTTCAGGGGGACGAGCAGTACGTC. Translation: CASSADLQGDEQYV.

On this clone: Relative to the germline gene, one junction end is altered; a read error may explain this. CDR3 DNA: TGTGCCAGCAGCTTTGTGGACAGGAGTCGCTACTTT. This encodes CASSFVDRSRYF. V is TRBV5-8 and J is TRBJ1-1, with TRBD1 matching over 7 bases. Germline CDR1 reads SGHTS; CDR2 reads YDEGEE. The CDR3 runs 12 residues.

The chain is built from TRBV9 and TRBJ1-2, with a tentative D call TRBD1 (5 bases). V was pared by 10 bases and J by 8 bases, with 18 bases between. Germline CDR1 is SGDLS and CDR2 is YYNGEE. The CDR3 is made up of 12 amino acids. The CDR3 DNA reads TGTGCCGGCGGGGACCATTCCATGGGCTACACCTTC. It codes for CAGGDHSMGYTF.

The chain employs TRBV7-2 and TRBJ1-2; 10 bases align to TRBD1. Per the germline V gene, CDR1 is SGHTA and CDR2 is FQGNSA. The ends lost 4 bases at V and 8 bases at J; junction bases unmatched: 22. CDR3 size: 19 residues. The CDR3 DNA reads as TGTGCCAGCAGCTCATATCTAACGGGACAGGGGCTCGAACTGGGGGGCTACACCTTC. It yields the protein CASSSYLTGQGLELGGYTF.

As DNA, the CDR3 is TGTGCCAGCACTAGCGGGGGCTACAATGAGCAGTTCTTC. This gives the protein CASTSGGYNEQFF. The genes are TRBV19 and TRBJ2-1; 11 bases agree with TRBD2. CDR3 length: 13 residues. Germline values: CDR1 LNHDA, CDR2 SQIVND (reference sequence). Trimming removed 9 bases from V and 3 bases from J; junction bases left unmatched: 1.

The rearrangement joins TRBV9 to TRBJ2-5; D remains unclear. Trimming cost V 4 bases and J 2 bases, with 9 bases left between them. CDR1 is SGDLS and CDR2 is YYNGEE in the germline V gene. The CDR3 runs to 13 residues. CDR3 loop: CASSPRSQETQYF. The CDR3 DNA is TGTGCCAGCAGCCCCCGGAGTCAAGAGACCCAGTACTTC.

The chain uses TRBV6-1 and TRBJ2-1, with D unresolved. The CDR3 is 15 residues long. Trimming stripped 3 bases from V and 0 bases from J, with 9 bases between. From germline, CDR1 is MNHNS and CDR2 SASEGT. For the CDR3, the DNA is TGTGCCAGCAGTGAGCTCTCGGGCTCCTACAATGAGCAGTTCTTC. Protein sequence: CASSELSGSYNEQFF.

There are a few counts of this clone. The CDR3: CAGGELFF. As DNA, the CDR3 is TGTGCCGGGGGCGAGCTGTTTTTT. The chain combines TRBV2 with TRBJ2-2; D possibly corresponds to TRBD1 (6 bases). The CDR3 has 8 residues. Trimming took off 11 bases at V and 11 bases at J, with 6 bases between the two ends. Germline loops: CDR1 SNHLY, CDR2 FYNNEI. Looking up the rest from reference TRBV2 and TRBJ2-2 gives the full variable domain: EPEVTQTPSHQVTQMGQEVILRCVPISNHLYFYWYRQILGQKVEFLVSFYNNEISEKSEIFDDQFSVERPDGSNFTLKIRSTKLEDSAMYFCAGGELFFGEGSRLTVL.

The chain employs TRBV13 and TRBJ2-7; weak D call: TRBD2 (7 bases). Looked up from germline, CDR1 is PRHDT and CDR2 is FYEKMQ (reference sequence). V was pared by 11 bases and J by 3 bases, with 20 bases between. The CDR3 runs to 14 residues. The CDR3 sequence: CASPWGGGDYEQYV. The CDR3 coding sequence is TGTGCCTCTCCCTGGGGAGGGGGGGACTACGAGCAGTACGTC.

The genes are TRBV25-1 and TRBJ1-6, with a tentative D call TRBD1 (5 bases). The CDR3 contains 13 residues. V was shortened by 5 bases and J by 8 bases, with 10 bases between the two germline ends. Germline V gene lookup returns CDR1 MGHDK and CDR2 SYGVNS. CDR3 in amino acids: CASSPFRDSPLHF. In DNA form, the CDR3 reads TGTGCCAGCAGTCCTTTCAGGGATTCACCCCTCCACTTT.

The chain is built from TRBV18 and TRBJ2-7; TRBD2 matches at 7 bases. Per the germline V gene, CDR1 is KGHSH and CDR2 is LQKENI. V dropped 3 bases and J dropped 7; count of bases not matched to a gene: 0. The CDR3 extends over 11 amino acids. The CDR3 protein is CASSPGGEQYF. The CDR3 nucleotides read TGTGCCAGCTCACCCGGGGGGGAGCAGTACTTC.